These 22 T cell receptor beta chains were all obtained from the same sample, sequenced in a study of PD-1 and CTLA-4 blockade in melanoma. Here immunoSEQ multiplex PCR was the method, and the copy in TCRdb shows in-frame clones only, minus some. The sample lists tens of thousands of clones, about 91% occurring once. The input for sequencing was CD8+ T cells from peripheral blood, taken before anti-PD-1 treatment. These TCRs come from a human donor with melanoma.

The J gene is TRBJ2-3, the V gene TRBV6-1, with D maybe TRBD2 (5 bases). Germline assignment: CDR1 MNHNS and CDR2 SASEGT. The ends were cut back, 0 bases at V and 0 bases at J, with 13 bases in the middle. This CDR3 has 17 amino acids. CDR3 region: CASSEAPSGASTDTQYF. CDR3 DNA sequence: TGTGCCAGCAGTGAAGCGCCAAGCGGTGCTAGCACAGATACGCAGTATTTT.

The chain joins TRBV25-1 to TRBJ2-2; D may match TRBD1 or TRBD2 (5 bases each). The germline V and J ends were trimmed by 2 bases and 6 bases, with 7 bases remaining between them. The CDR3 sequence is 13 residues long. The germline V gene encodes CDR1 MGHDK and CDR2 SYGVNS. The CDR3 sequence is CASSERGAGELFF. The CDR3 DNA is TGTGCCAGCAGTGAAAGAGGGGCCGGGGAGCTGTTTTTT.

The V and J genes are TRBV2 and TRBJ1-5; D call uncertain. Trimming left V 5 bases short and J 0 bases short, with 14 bases between. Germline V lookup: CDR1 SNHLY, CDR2 FYNNEI. This CDR3 has 16 residues. The CDR3 region has the DNA TGTGCCAGCAGTTACCGCACGGGCTATAGCAATCAGCCCCAGCATTTT. It is translated as CASSYRTGYSNQPQHF.

The chain joins TRBV6-5 to TRBJ2-7; the D gene is possibly TRBD2 (6 bases). The V end lost 5 bases, the J end lost 2 bases, and 13 bases lay between the germline ends. The CDR3 has 14 residues. CDR1 and CDR2 (germline): MNHEY, SVGAGI. CDR3 protein: CASSLIGGAYEQYF. CDR3 in DNA: TGTGCCAGCAGTCTCATCGGGGGAGCCTACGAGCAGTACTTC.

The J gene is TRBJ1-5, the V gene TRBV28; D remains ambiguous. This CDR3 has 18 amino acids. Trimming removed 2 bases from V and 3 bases from J, with 20 bases in between. Germline V gives CDR1 MDHEN, CDR2 SYDVKM. DNA of the CDR3: TGTGCCAGCAGTTTACCCAATCGGAGGGTCCGAAACAATCAGCCCCAGCATTTT. This gives the protein CASSLPNRRVRNNQPQHF.

The rearrangement uses TRBV4-2 and TRBJ1-2; D perhaps matches TRBD1 (6 bases). The ends were cut back, 0 bases at V and 8 bases at J, with 19 bases in the middle. Germline CDR1 and CDR2: LGHNA and YNFKEQ. CDR3 size: 16 residues. The CDR3 region is CASSQDVKGGAEGYTF. The CDR3 coding sequence is TGTGCCAGCAGCCAAGATGTTAAGGGGGGCGCGGAGGGCTACACCTTC.

The V and J genes are TRBV4-1 and TRBJ1-1; D is unclear. The CDR3 contains 12 residues. CDR1 MGHRA and CDR2 YSYEKL come from the germline V gene. V gave up 4 bases and J gave up 11 bases, with 14 bases separating them. For the CDR3, the DNA is TGCGCCAGCAGCCGGGAGGACGGTTGGGCTTTCTTT. It encodes CASSREDGWAFF.

This sequence joins TRBV4-1 and TRBJ1-5, with a weak D call TRBD1 (6 bases). Looked up from germline, CDR1 is MGHRA and CDR2 is YSYEKL. CDR3 length: 15 amino acids. Deletions cut 0 bases from V and 5 bases from J, with 11 bases between. This CDR3 is CASSQDRGAYQPQHF. The CDR3 DNA reads as TGCGCCAGCAGCCAAGATCGGGGGGCATATCAGCCCCAGCATTTT.

The CDR3 sequence: CASSLGSGFGEAFF. CDR3 coding DNA: TGTGCCAGCAGCTTAGGAAGTGGGTTCGGTGAAGCTTTCTTT. This chain links TRBV7-9 with TRBJ1-1; no clear D gene. The CDR3 spans 14 residues. V shed 1 base and J shed 7 bases, with 13 bases lying between them. Germline-derived CDR1 and CDR2 are SEHNR and FQNEAQ (reference sequence).

The V call is TRBV19, the J call TRBJ1-2, with TRBD1 matching 12 bases. Germline CDR1 LNHDA, CDR2 SQIVND (reference sequence). The CDR3 is 14 residues long. V was clipped by 5 bases and J by 7 bases; unmatched bases: 5. CDR3 DNA sequence: TGTGCCAGTAGTCGCGGGACAGGGGGCAGTGGCTACACCTTC. Residues: CASSRGTGGSGYTF. The full variable domain, completed using reference TRBV19 and TRBJ1-2, is DGGITQSPKYLFRKEGQNVTLSCEQNLNHDAMYWYRQDPGQGLRLIYYSQIVNDFQKGDIAEGYSVSREKKESFPLTVTSAQKNPTAFYLCASSRGTGGSGYTFGSGTRLTVV.

The chain uses TRBV5-1 and TRBJ1-2; no clear D. The germline CDR1 and CDR2 sequences are SGHRS and YFSETQ. Between the trimmed V and J ends, which lost 0 bases and 8 bases, there was a span of 17 bases. This CDR3 is 15 amino acids long. The CDR3 DNA sequence: TGCGCCAGCAGCTTGGGGCGGGAGGCCGAGGTAGGCTACACCTTC. This encodes CASSLGREAEVGYTF.

The chain joins TRBV10-3 to TRBJ2-3; TRBD2 aligns across 8 bases. With V trimmed by 4 bases and J by 0 bases, 12 bases remained unmatched. This CDR3 contains 18 residues. Per the germline V gene, CDR1 is ENHRY and CDR2 is SYGVKD. As DNA, the CDR3 is TGTGCCATCAGTGTGGTTGCGGGGGGACGCACTAGCACAGATACGCAGTATTTT. Encoded protein: CAISVVAGGRTSTDTQYF.

The chain joins TRBV4-1 to TRBJ2-7, with unresolved D. Deletions cut 0 bases from V and 2 bases from J, with 5 bases between. Germline V CDR1 and CDR2: MGHRA, YSYEKL. This CDR3 is built from 13 residues. CDR3 sequence reads: CASSQEGTYEQYF. In DNA form, the CDR3 reads TGCGCCAGCAGCCAAGAGGGAACCTACGAGCAGTACTTC.

This chain joins TRBV6-5 and TRBJ1-6; 9 bases are shared with TRBD1. J lost 9 bases, V lost 5 bases, and 8 bases had no gene match. CDR1 is MNHEY, CDR2 SVGAGI, per germline. The CDR3 is 15 residues long. Written as DNA, the CDR3 is TGTGCCAGCAGTCCCCGGACAGGGGTACCTTCACCCCTCCACTTT. Its protein product is CASSPRTGVPSPLHF.

The chain employs TRBV27 and TRBJ2-7; D unclear. With 5 bases removed from V and 3 bases from J, the gap between germline ends came to 11 bases. Germline V gene sequence: CDR1 MNHEY, CDR2 SMNVEV (reference sequence). The CDR3 runs 13 residues. CDR3 sequence: CASSLSMFYEQYF. CDR3 coding DNA: TGTGCCAGCAGTCTCAGCATGTTCTACGAGCAGTACTTC.

V usage is TRBV5-6 and J usage is TRBJ1-2, with D tentatively TRBD1 (5 bases). V was trimmed by 1 base and J by 8 bases, leaving 15 bases between them. The germline V gene encodes CDR1 SGHDT and CDR2 YYEEEE. The CDR3 spans 14 residues. The CDR3 here is CASSLQGRFQGYTF. CDR3 nucleotide sequence: TGTGCCAGCAGCTTGCAGGGTAGATTTCAGGGCTACACCTTC.

The rearrangement uses TRBV6-5 and TRBJ2-2; D is undetermined. The germline gives CDR1 MNHEY, CDR2 SVGAGI. Trimming took off 0 bases at V and 1 base at J, with 3 bases between the two ends. This CDR3 comprises 14 residues. CDR3 region: CASSYSVNTGELFF. The CDR3 region has the DNA TGTGCCAGCAGTTACTCCGTGAACACCGGGGAGCTGTTTTTT.

The V gene is TRBV4-1, the J gene TRBJ1-5; D gene uncertain. The CDR3 has 16 residues. Germline CDR1 MGHRA, CDR2 YSYEKL. Trimming removed 2 bases from V and 0 bases from J, with 11 bases in between. The CDR3 region is CASSQSGGNSNQPQHF. The CDR3 DNA sequence: TGCGCCAGCAGCCAAAGCGGCGGGAATAGCAATCAGCCCCAGCATTTT.

The genes are TRBV19 and TRBJ2-3, with 9 bases fitting TRBD1. The CDR3 sequence is 16 residues long. Germline V gives CDR1 LNHDA, CDR2 SQIVND (reference sequence). Trimming took 10 bases from V and 2 from J; bases not matched to a gene: 13. The DNA of the CDR3 is TGTGCCACCCCATACCCCCGGGACAGGGTCACAGATACGCAGTATTTT. Translation: CATPYPRDRVTDTQYF.

This clone was detected once. The chain has TRBV15 and TRBJ1-1, with D possibly matching TRBD1 (5 bases). The CDR3 loop spans 14 amino acids. Germline V CDR1 and CDR2: LNHNV, YYDKDF (reference sequence). Trimming took off 2 bases at V and 7 bases at J, with 14 bases between the two ends. The CDR3 DNA sequence: TGTGCCACCAGCAGAAAAGGGGTAACGGTTGAAGCTTTCTTT. Translation gives CATSRKGVTVEAFF.

V is TRBV2 and J is TRBJ2-7, with 9 nucleotides matching TRBD1. Germline values: CDR1 SNHLY, CDR2 FYNNEI. The CDR3 has 15 amino acids. The V segment lost 6 bases and the J segment 2 bases; nucleotides outside the gene matches: 8. Here the CDR3 reads CASRAGTGNTYEQYF. In DNA, the CDR3 is TGTGCCAGCAGAGCCGGGACAGGGAATACCTACGAGCAGTACTTC.

CDR3 coding DNA: TGTGCCTGGATGGGGCCCCTGGGAGCTTTCTTT. The encoded protein is CAWMGPLGAFF. The chain links TRBV30 to TRBJ1-1; weak D call: TRBD1 (5 bases). The CDR3 runs 11 residues. CDR1 GTSNPN and CDR2 SVGIG come from the germline V gene (reference sequence). The V gene lost 4 bases and the J gene lost 10 bases, with 13 bases spanning the gap.